This T cell receptor beta chain stems from a study of OX40 agonist ivuxolimab in advanced cancers. Regarding this clone: Its antigen is still unknown.

Study-wide points: Certain nonresponding patients likewise had low normalized T-cell clonal expansion. It was not determined which antigens were specifically recognized by the peripheral T cells that had undergone clonal expansion. At doses 0.1 to 3.0 mg/kg, CD4+ and CD8+ clones expanded.

Per the germline V gene, CDR1 is SEHNR and CDR2 is FQNEAQ (reference sequence). The V and J ends lost 5 bases and 6 bases respectively, with 14 bases between them. The CDR3 is made up of 13 amino acids. Profiled with immunoSEQ multiplex PCR; TCRdb holds only in-frame clones, not every one. Found here are roughly 10,000 clones, roughly 71% of them singletons; the top ten hold about a quarter. The sequence derives from an adult with an advanced solid tumor such as melanoma, head and neck, liver or kidney cancer. This chain uses TRBV7-9 with TRBJ2-7; D is undetermined. Sequences were derived from CD4+ or CD8+ T cells sorted from blood, sampled in a trial of the OX40 agonist ivuxolimab. The CDR3 loop reads CASSRALIGEQYF. DNA for the CDR3: TGTGCCAGCAGCCGGGCCCTCATAGGCGAGCAGTACTTC.